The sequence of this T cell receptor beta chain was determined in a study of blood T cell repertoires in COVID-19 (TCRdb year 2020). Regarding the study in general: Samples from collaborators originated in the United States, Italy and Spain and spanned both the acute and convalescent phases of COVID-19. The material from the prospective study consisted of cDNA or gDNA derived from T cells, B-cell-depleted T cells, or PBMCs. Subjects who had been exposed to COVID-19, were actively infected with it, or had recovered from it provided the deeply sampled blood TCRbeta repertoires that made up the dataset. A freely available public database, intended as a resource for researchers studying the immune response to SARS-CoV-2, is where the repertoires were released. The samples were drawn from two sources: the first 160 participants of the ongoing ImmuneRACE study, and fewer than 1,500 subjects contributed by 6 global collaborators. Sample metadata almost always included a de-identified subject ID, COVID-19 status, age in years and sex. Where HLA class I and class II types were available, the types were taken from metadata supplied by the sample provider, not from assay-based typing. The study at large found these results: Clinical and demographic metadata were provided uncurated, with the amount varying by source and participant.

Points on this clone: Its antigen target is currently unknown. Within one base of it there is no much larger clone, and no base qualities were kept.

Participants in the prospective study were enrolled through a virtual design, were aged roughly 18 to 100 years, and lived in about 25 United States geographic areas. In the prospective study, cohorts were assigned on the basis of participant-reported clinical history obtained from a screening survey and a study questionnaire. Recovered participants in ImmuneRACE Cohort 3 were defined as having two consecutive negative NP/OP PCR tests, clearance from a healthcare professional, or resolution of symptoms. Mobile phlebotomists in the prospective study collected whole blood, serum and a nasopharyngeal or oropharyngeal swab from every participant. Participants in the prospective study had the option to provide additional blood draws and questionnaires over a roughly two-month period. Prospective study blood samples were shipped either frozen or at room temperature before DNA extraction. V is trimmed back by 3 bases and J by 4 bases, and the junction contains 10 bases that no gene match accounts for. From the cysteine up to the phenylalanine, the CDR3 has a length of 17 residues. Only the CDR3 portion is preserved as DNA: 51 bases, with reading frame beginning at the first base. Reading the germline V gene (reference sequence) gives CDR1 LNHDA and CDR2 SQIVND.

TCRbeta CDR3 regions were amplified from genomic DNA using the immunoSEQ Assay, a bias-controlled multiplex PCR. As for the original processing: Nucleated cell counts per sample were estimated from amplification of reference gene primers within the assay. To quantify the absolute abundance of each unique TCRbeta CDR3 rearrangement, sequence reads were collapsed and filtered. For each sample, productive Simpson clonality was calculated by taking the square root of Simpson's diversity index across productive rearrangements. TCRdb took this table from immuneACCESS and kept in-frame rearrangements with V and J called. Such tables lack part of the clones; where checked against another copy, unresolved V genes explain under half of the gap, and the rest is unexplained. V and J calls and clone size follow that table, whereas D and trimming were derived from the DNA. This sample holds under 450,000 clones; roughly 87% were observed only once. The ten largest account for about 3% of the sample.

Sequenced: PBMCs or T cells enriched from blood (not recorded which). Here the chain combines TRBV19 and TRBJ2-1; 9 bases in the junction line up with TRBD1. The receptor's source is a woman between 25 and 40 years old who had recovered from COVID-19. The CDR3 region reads CASSIPLRQGVYNEQFF. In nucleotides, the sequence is TGTGCCAGTAGTATCCCCCTCCGACAGGGGGTGTACAATGAGCAGTTCTTC.